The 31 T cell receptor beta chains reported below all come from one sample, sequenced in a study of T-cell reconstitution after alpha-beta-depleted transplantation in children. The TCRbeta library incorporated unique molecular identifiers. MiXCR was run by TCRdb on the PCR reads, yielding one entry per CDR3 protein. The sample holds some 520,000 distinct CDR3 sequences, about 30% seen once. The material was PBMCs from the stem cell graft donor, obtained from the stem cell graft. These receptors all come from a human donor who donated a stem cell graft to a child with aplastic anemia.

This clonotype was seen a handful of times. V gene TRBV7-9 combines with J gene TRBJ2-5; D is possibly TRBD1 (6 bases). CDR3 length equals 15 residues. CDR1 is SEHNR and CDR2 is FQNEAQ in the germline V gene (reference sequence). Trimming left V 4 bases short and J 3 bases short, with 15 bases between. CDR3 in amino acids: CASSSLPRQEETQYF. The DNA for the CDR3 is TGTGCCAGCAGCTCCCTACCTCGACAGGAAGAGACCCAGTACTTC.

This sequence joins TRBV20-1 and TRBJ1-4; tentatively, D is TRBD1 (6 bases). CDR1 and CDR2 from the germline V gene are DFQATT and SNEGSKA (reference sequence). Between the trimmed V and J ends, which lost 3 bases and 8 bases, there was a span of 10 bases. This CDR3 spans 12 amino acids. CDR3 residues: CSASIQGEKLFF. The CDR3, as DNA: TGCAGTGCTAGCATCCAGGGGGAAAAACTGTTTTTT.

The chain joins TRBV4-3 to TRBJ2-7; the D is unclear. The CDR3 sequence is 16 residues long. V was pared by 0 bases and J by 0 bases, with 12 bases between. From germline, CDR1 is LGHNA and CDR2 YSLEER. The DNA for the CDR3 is TGCGCCAGCAGCCAAGATGGAAGGGTAACCTCCTACGAGCAGTACTTC. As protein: CASSQDGRVTSYEQYF.

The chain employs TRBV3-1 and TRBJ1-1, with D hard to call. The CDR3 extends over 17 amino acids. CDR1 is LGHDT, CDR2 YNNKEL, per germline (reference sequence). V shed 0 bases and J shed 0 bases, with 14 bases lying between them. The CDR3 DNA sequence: TGTGCCAGCAGCCAAGATCGCAAGGGCCATTTGAACACTGAAGCTTTCTTT. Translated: CASSQDRKGHLNTEAFF.

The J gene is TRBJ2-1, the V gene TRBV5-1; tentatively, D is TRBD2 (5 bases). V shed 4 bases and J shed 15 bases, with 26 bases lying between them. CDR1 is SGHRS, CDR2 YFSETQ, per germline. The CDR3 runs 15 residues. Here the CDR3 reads CASSLDGLTELPPFF. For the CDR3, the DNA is TGCGCCAGCAGCCTAGACGGACTCACCGAGCTTCCCCCGTTCTTC.

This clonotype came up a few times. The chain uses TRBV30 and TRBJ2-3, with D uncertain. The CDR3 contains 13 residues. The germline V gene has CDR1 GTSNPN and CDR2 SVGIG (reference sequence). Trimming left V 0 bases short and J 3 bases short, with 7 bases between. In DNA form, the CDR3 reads TGTGCCTGGAGTGTAATAGGTACAGATACGCAGTATTTT. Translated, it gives CAWSVIGTDTQYF.

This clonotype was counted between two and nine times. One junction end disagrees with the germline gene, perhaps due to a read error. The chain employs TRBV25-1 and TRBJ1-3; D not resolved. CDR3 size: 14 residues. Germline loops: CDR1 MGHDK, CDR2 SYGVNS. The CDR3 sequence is CASSEFSAGNTIYF. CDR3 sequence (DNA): TGTGCCAGCAGCGAATTCTCTGCTGGAAACACCATATATTTT. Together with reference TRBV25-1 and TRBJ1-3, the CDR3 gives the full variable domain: EADIYQTPRYLVIGTGKKITLECSQTMGHDKMYWYQQDPGMELHLIHYSYGVNSTEKGDLSSESTVSRIRTEHFPLTLESARPSHTSQYLCASSEFSAGNTIYFGEGSWLTVV.

CDR3 sequence reads: CASSEYRGYTEAFF. The CDR3 DNA reads as TGTGCCAGCTCAGAATACAGGGGGTATACTGAAGCTTTCTTT. The V and J genes are TRBV18 and TRBJ1-1; 8 bases match TRBD1. CDR3 length: 14 amino acids. Germline V gene data show CDR1 as KGHSH and CDR2 as LQKENI. V lost 5 bases and J lost 5; bases outside the gene matches: 7.

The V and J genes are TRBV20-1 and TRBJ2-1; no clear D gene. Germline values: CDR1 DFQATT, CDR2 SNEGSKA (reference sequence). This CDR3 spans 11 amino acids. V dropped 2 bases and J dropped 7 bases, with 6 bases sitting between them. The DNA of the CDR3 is TGCAGTGCTAGACGATCAAATGAGCAGTTCTTC. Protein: CSARRSNEQFF.

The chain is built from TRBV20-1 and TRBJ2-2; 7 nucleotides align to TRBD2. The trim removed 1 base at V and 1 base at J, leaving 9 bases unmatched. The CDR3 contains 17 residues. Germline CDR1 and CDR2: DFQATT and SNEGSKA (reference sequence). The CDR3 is CSARAPRAGVNTGELFF. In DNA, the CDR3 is TGCAGTGCTAGAGCTCCCCGGGCGGGAGTGAACACCGGGGAGCTGTTTTTT.

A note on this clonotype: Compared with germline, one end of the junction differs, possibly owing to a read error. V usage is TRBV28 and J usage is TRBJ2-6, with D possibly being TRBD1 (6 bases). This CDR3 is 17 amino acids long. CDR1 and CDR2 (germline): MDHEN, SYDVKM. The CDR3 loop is CASRSLTGPSGANGLTF. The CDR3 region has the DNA TGTGCCAGCAGATCCCTCACAGGGCCCTCTGGGGCCAACGGCCTGACTTTC.

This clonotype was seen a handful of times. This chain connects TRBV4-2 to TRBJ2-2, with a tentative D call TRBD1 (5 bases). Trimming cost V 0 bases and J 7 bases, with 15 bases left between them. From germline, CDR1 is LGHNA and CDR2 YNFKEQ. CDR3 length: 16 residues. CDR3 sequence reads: CASSQDTAGFGGELFF. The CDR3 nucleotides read TGTGCCAGCAGCCAAGATACGGCAGGGTTTGGCGGGGAGCTGTTTTTT.

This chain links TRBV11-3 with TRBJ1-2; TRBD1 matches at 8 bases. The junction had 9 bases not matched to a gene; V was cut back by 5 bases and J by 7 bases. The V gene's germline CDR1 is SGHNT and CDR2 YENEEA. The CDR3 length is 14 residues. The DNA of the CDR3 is TGTGCCAGCAGCCCTGACAGGGGACGGGGTGGCTACACCTTC. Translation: CASSPDRGRGGYTF.

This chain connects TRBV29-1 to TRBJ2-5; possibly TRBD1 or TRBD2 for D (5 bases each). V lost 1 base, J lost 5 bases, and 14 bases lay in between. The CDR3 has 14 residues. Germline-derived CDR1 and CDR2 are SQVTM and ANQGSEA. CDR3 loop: CSVEVLGAGETQYF. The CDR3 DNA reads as TGCAGCGTTGAAGTACTAGGGGCAGGGGAGACCCAGTACTTC.

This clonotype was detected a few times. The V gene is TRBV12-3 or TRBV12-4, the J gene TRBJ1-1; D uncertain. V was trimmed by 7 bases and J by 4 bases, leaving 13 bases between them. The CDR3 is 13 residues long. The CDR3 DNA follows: TGTGCCAGCACCTCAGACATGGGCACTGAAGCTTTCTTT. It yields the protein CASTSDMGTEAFF.

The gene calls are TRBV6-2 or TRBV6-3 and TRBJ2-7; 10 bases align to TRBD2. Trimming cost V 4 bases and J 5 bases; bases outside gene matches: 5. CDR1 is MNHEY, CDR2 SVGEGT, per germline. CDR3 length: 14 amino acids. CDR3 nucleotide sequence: TGTGCCAGCAGTTGGCCTAGCGGGAGCGACGAGCAGTACTTC. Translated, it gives CASSWPSGSDEQYF.

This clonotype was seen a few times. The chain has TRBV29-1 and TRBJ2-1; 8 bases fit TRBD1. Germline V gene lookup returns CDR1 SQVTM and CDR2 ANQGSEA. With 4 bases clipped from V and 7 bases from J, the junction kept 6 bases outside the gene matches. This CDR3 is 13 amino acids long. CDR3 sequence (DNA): TGCAGCGTTGCAGGGGGCCCTGGGAATGAGCAGTTCTTC. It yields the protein CSVAGGPGNEQFF.

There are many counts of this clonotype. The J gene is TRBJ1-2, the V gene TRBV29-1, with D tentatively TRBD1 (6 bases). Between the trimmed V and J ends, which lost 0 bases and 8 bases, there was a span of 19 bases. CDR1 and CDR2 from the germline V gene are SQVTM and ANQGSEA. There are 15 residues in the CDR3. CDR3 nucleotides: TGCAGCGTTGAAGATCTCCAGGGGATCATAAGCGGCTACACCTTC. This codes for CSVEDLQGIISGYTF.

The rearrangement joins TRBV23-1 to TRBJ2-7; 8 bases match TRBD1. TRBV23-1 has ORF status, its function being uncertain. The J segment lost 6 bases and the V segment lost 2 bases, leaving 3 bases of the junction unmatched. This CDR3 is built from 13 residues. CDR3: CASSQKGQAEQYF. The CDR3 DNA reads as TGCGCCAGCAGTCAAAAGGGACAGGCCGAGCAGTACTTC.

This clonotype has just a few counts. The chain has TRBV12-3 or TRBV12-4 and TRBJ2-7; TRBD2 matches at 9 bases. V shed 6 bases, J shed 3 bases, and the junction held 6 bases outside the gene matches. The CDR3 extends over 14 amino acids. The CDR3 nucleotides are TGTGCCAGCAGCCCGACTAGCGGAGGCTACGAGCAGTACTTC. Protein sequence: CASSPTSGGYEQYF.

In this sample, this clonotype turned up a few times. The CDR3 DNA is TGCGCCAGCAGCTTGGAATTCTCCGGCGGATACACTGAAGCTTTCTTT. Encoded protein: CASSLEFSGGYTEAFF. The chain uses TRBV5-1 and TRBJ1-1; D gene uncertain. The CDR3 extends over 16 amino acids. V was cut by 0 bases and J by 3 bases, with 15 bases left in between. Germline lookup yields CDR1 SGHRS and CDR2 YFSETQ.

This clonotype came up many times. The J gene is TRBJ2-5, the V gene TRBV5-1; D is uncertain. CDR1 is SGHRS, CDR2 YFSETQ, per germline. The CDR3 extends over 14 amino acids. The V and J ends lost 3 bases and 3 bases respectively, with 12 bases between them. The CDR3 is CASSSPNFEETQYF. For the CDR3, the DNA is TGCGCCAGCAGCTCCCCAAACTTCGAAGAGACCCAGTACTTC.

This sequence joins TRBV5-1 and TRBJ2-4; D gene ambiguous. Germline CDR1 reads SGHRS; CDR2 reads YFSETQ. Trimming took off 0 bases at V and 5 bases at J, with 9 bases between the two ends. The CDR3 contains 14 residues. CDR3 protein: CASSLGALENIQYF. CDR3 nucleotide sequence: TGCGCCAGCAGCTTGGGGGCCCTGGAAAACATTCAGTACTTC. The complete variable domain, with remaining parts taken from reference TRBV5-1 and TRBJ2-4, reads KAGVTQTPRYLIKTRGQQVTLSCSPISGHRSVSWYQQTPGQGLQFLFEYFSETQRNKGNFPGRFSGRQFSNSRSEMNVSTLELGDSALYLCASSLGALENIQYFGAGTRLSVL.

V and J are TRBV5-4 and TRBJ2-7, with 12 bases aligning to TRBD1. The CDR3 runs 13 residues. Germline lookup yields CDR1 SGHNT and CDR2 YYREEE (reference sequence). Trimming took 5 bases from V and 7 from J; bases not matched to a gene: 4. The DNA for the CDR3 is TGTGCCAGCAGTTGGGACAGGGGGCTTGAGCAGTACGTC. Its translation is CASSWDRGLEQYV.

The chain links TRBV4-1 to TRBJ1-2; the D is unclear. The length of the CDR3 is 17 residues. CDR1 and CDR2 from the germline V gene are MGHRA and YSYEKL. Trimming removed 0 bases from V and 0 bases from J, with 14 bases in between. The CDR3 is CASSQEPQVGTNYGYTF. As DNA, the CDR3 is TGCGCCAGCAGCCAAGAGCCGCAGGTCGGAACTAACTATGGCTACACCTTC.

DNA for the CDR3: TGCGCCAGCAGCTTGGGGTCCGGGAGGAACACTGAAGCTTTCTTT. Translation gives CASSLGSGRNTEAFF. The chain uses TRBV5-1 and TRBJ1-1; the D is unclear. In germline, CDR1 is SGHRS, CDR2 YFSETQ. The germline V and J ends were trimmed by 0 bases and 1 base, with 10 bases remaining between them. The CDR3 runs to 15 residues.

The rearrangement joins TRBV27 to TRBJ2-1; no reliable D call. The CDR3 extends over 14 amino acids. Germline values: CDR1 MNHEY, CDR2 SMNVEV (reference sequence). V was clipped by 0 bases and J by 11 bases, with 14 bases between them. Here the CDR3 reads CASSLSVVADKQFF. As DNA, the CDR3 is TGTGCCAGCAGTTTATCGGTGGTAGCTGATAAGCAGTTCTTC.

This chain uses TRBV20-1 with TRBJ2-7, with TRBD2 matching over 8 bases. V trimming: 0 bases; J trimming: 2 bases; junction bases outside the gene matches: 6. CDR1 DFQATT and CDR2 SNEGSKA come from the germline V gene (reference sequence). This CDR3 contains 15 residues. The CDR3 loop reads CSAREHRAGAYEQYF. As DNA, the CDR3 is TGCAGTGCTAGAGAACACCGAGCGGGAGCCTACGAGCAGTACTTC.

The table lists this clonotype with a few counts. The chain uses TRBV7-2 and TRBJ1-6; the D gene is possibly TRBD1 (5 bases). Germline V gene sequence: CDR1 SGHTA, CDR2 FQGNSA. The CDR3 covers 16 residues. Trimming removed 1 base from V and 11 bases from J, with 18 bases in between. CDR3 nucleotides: TGTGCCAGCAGCTTAGGGCGAGAGGGCTCAGGGACACCCCTCCACTTT. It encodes CASSLGREGSGTPLHF.

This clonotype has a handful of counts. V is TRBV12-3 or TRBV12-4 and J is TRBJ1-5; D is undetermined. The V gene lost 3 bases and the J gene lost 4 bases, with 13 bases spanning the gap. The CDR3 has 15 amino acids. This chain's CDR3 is CASSLGSLGNQPQHF. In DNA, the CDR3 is TGTGCCAGCAGTTTGGGGTCCTTAGGGAATCAGCCCCAGCATTTT.

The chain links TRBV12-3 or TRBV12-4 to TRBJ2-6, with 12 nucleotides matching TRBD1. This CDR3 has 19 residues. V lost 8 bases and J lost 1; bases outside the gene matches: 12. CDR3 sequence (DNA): TGTGCCAGCGGGATTCCTGGGGGACAGGGGGCTTCTGGGGCCAACGTCCTGACTTTC. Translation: CASGIPGGQGASGANVLTF.